This T cell receptor beta chain is drawn from a study of blood T cell repertoires in COVID-19. Study context: The origin of the acute and convalescent COVID-19 samples was the United States, Italy and Spain.

The data were produced by immunoSEQ multiplex PCR, yet TCRdb's version contains in-frame clones alone and is incomplete. Of about 280,000 clones in the sample, around nine tenths are singletons; the top ten hold around 9%. Germline V lookup: CDR1 MNHEY, CDR2 SMNVEV (reference sequence). This CDR3 has 14 residues. V was pared by 5 bases and J by 0 bases, with 2 bases of the junction left unmatched. The chain recombines TRBV27 with TRBJ2-7; 9 nucleotides agree with TRBD2. This TCR derives from a man aged 40-49 years with active or convalescent COVID-19. Sequenced input: peripheral blood. The chain's CDR3 is CASSRREGSYEQYF. The CDR3 coding sequence is TGTGCCAGCAGTCGGCGGGAGGGCTCCTACGAGCAGTACTTC.